Below are 21 T cell receptor beta chains sequenced from a single sample in a study of blood T cell repertoires in COVID-19. Assay used: immunoSEQ multiplex PCR; TCRdb lists only in-frame clones, some missing. Of a few hundred thousand clones in the sample, 70% to 90% were seen once. The material sequenced was PBMCs or T cells enriched from blood (not recorded which). The receptor set was obtained from a woman aged 40-49 years with acute COVID-19.

The rearrangement links TRBV5-1 to TRBJ2-5; 7 nucleotides match TRBD1. Germline CDR1 reads SGHRS; CDR2 reads YFSETQ. This CDR3 is 16 amino acids long. J lost 5 bases, V lost 4 bases, and 14 bases had no gene match. The CDR3 DNA sequence: TGCGCCAGCAGCGAGGAACCTCAGGGGGTCGGCGAGACCCAGTACTTC. Amino acids: CASSEEPQGVGETQYF.

This sequence joins TRBV24-1 and TRBJ2-1; 7 bases line up with TRBD1. Germline loops: CDR1 KGHDR, CDR2 SFDVKD. CDR3 length: 15 residues. J was trimmed by 2 bases and V by 7 bases; bases with no gene match: 7. CDR3 sequence (DNA): TGTGCCACCAGGGCAACAGGGGCAGCCTACAATGAGCAGTTCTTC. Translating it yields CATRATGAAYNEQFF.

This clone was counted a few times. The DNA of the CDR3 is TGTGCCAGCAGCTTAGGCGGACTGTGGGCCGGGGAGCTGTTTTTT. This translates into CASSLGGLWAGELFF. This sequence joins TRBV11-3 and TRBJ2-2, with a possible D match to TRBD2 (5 bases). V dropped 1 base and J dropped 6 bases, with 12 bases sitting between them. CDR1 and CDR2 (germline): SGHNT, YENEEA. This CDR3 comprises 15 residues.

The chain couples TRBV6-4 to TRBJ2-2; 9 nucleotides agree with TRBD2. The CDR3 is made up of 13 amino acids. The V segment lost 8 bases and the J segment 5 bases; nucleotides outside the gene matches: 3. The germline V gene has CDR1 MRHNA and CDR2 SNTAGT. The CDR3 spells CASGSGRTGELFF. The CDR3 DNA reads TGTGCCAGCGGTAGCGGGAGAACCGGGGAGCTGTTTTTT.

The CDR3 nucleotides are TGTGCCAGCTCACCACCTCCAGCGGGAGTAAATGAGCAGTTCTTC. It translates to CASSPPPAGVNEQFF. This chain connects TRBV18 to TRBJ2-1; 8 bases fit TRBD2. CDR3 length: 15 residues. Germline-derived CDR1 and CDR2 are KGHSH and LQKENI. The ends lost 0 bases at V and 7 bases at J; junction bases unmatched: 5.

This sequence joins TRBV6-6 and TRBJ1-5; a possible D gene is TRBD1 (5 bases). The CDR3 consists of 15 residues. The germline gives CDR1 MNHNY, CDR2 SVGAGI (reference sequence). The germline V and J ends were trimmed by 8 bases and 1 base, with 15 bases remaining between them. The CDR3 region is CASASGGKSNQPQHF. CDR3 coding DNA: TGTGCCAGCGCCTCCGGGGGGAAAAGCAATCAGCCCCAGCATTTT.

The chain recombines TRBV28 with TRBJ2-5; D gene unclear. Germline values: CDR1 MDHEN, CDR2 SYDVKM. This CDR3 has 18 residues. V dropped 6 bases and J dropped 2 bases, with 25 bases sitting between them. Here the CDR3 reads CASRASGYVAAIQETQYF. The CDR3, as DNA: TGTGCCAGCAGGGCCAGTGGGTATGTAGCTGCAATACAAGAGACCCAGTACTTC.

The CDR3, as DNA: TGTGCCAGCAGCAACCCCGGAGGAGCGGGAAACAATGAGCAGTTCTTC. It specifies CASSNPGGAGNNEQFF. The chain couples TRBV7-8 to TRBJ2-1; 7 bases fit TRBD2. Looked up from germline, CDR1 is SGHVS and CDR2 is FQNEAQ. The V segment lost 5 bases and the J segment 5 bases; nucleotides outside the gene matches: 12. The CDR3 runs 16 residues. Using reference TRBV7-8 and TRBJ2-1 for the parts outside the CDR3, the full variable domain is GAGVSQSPRYKVAKRGQDVALRCDPISGHVSLFWYQQALGQGPEFLTYFQNEAQLDKSGLPSDRFFAERPEGSVSTLKIQRTQQEDSAVYLCASSNPGGAGNNEQFFGPGTRLTVL.

The gene calls are TRBV5-1 and TRBJ1-5, with TRBD1 as a possible D gene (6 bases). Between the trimmed V and J ends, which lost 0 bases and 7 bases, there was a span of 14 bases. The CDR3 is made up of 15 amino acids. Germline V gene sequence: CDR1 SGHRS, CDR2 YFSETQ. CDR3 in amino acids: CASSLAGGGGQPQHF. The CDR3 region has the DNA TGCGCCAGCAGCTTGGCCGGGGGGGGCGGACAGCCCCAGCATTTT. Filled out from reference TRBV5-1 and TRBJ1-5, the complete variable domain reads KAGVTQTPRYLIKTRGQQVTLSCSPISGHRSVSWYQQTPGQGLQFLFEYFSETQRNKGNFPGRFSGRQFSNSRSEMNVSTLELGDSALYLCASSLAGGGGQPQHFGDGTRLSIL.

The count of this clone is one. This chain links TRBV3-1 (or the pseudogene TRBV3-2) with TRBJ2-7, with 8 bases matching TRBD1. Trimming at V came to 3 bases and at J to 2 bases, leaving 3 bases not matched to a gene. CDR1 and CDR2 (germline): LGHDT, YNNKEL (reference sequence). CDR3 length: 14 amino acids. This CDR3 reads CASSQGTGAYEQYF. As DNA, the CDR3 is TGTGCCAGCAGCCAGGGGACAGGAGCCTACGAGCAGTACTTC.

V and J are TRBV15 and TRBJ2-7; 8 bases map to TRBD2. This CDR3 has 16 amino acids. The V gene's germline CDR1 is LNHNV and CDR2 YYDKDF (reference sequence). With V trimmed by 3 bases and J by 3 bases, 10 bases remained unmatched. This chain's CDR3 is CATSRGPLAGNYEQYF. The CDR3 bases are TGTGCCACCAGCAGGGGCCCCCTAGCGGGCAACTACGAGCAGTACTTC.

The chain combines TRBV7-3 with TRBJ2-2, with TRBD1 matching 7 bases. CDR1 is SGHTA, CDR2 FQGTGA, per germline. CDR3 length equals 15 residues. J gave up 6 bases and V 4 bases, and 8 bases lay outside the gene matches. CDR3 sequence (DNA): TGTGCCAGCAGCTCCCGGACAGGCGGTGCCGGGGAGCTGTTTTTT. Encoded protein: CASSSRTGGAGELFF. Using reference TRBV7-3 and TRBJ2-2 for the parts outside the CDR3, the full variable domain is GAGVSQTPSNKVTEKGKYVELRCDPISGHTALYWYRQSLGQGPEFLIYFQGTGAADDSGLPNDRFFAVRPEGSVSTLKIQRTERGDSAVYLCASSSRTGGAGELFFGEGSRLTVL.

This clone appeared many times. The V and J genes are TRBV28 and TRBJ2-7; TRBD1 might be the D (5 bases). Trimming cost V 2 bases and J 5 bases, with 13 bases left between them. Per the germline V gene, CDR1 is MDHEN and CDR2 is SYDVKM. CDR3 length: 14 amino acids. The DNA for the CDR3 is TGTGCCAGCAGTTTAGTTCAGGGATCCCACGAGCAGTACTTC. Its translation: CASSLVQGSHEQYF. The full variable domain, its missing parts supplied by reference TRBV28 and TRBJ2-7, is DVKVTQSSRYLVKRTGEKVFLECVQDMDHENMFWYRQDPGLGLRLIYFSYDVKMKEKGDIPEGYSVSREKKERFSLILESASTNQTSMYLCASSLVQGSHEQYFGPGTRLTVT.

This clone was observed a few times. This chain joins TRBV14 and TRBJ2-2; 14 bases are a match to TRBD2. The V and J ends lost 3 bases and 1 base, in that order; junction bases with no gene match: 1. The CDR3 loop spans 17 amino acids. Germline V gene lookup returns CDR1 SGHDN and CDR2 FVKESK. As DNA, the CDR3 is TGTGCCAGCAGCCATGGACTAGCGGGAGGGAACACCGGGGAGCTGTTTTTT. Its protein product is CASSHGLAGGNTGELFF. The full variable domain, with the rest looked up from reference TRBV14 and TRBJ2-2, is EAGVTQFPSHSVIEKGQTVTLRCDPISGHDNLYWYRRVMGKEIKFLLHFVKESKQDESGMPNNRFLAERTGGTYSTLKVQPAELEDSGVYFCASSHGLAGGNTGELFFGEGSRLTVL.

V usage is TRBV27 and J usage is TRBJ1-1, with D possibly being TRBD1 (6 bases). The CDR3 has 14 residues. Germline assignment: CDR1 MNHEY and CDR2 SMNVEV (reference sequence). Trimming left V 3 bases short and J 5 bases short, with 13 bases between. The DNA for the CDR3 is TGTGCCAGCAGTTTCGGGGGGGGGCGAACTGAAGCTTTCTTT. Encoded protein: CASSFGGGRTEAFF.

The V call is TRBV19, the J call TRBJ1-1; TRBD1 might be the D (6 bases). Germline assignment: CDR1 LNHDA and CDR2 SQIVND (reference sequence). Trimming cost V 7 bases and J 6 bases, with 18 bases left between them. This CDR3 contains 14 residues. The CDR3 nucleotides read TGTGCCAGTAAGACAGGCCCTAATAAGGCTGAAGCTTTCTTT. Its protein is CASKTGPNKAEAFF.

The chain links TRBV18 to TRBJ2-1, with 14 bases matching TRBD2. The junction had 16 bases not matched to a gene; V was cut back by 3 bases and J by 9 bases. CDR3 length: 19 amino acids. Germline V gives CDR1 KGHSH, CDR2 LQKENI. The CDR3 region has the DNA TGTGCCAGCTCACCCTTAGGGACTAGCGGGAGTACCAGGGGCGGTGAGCAGTTCTTC. It specifies CASSPLGTSGSTRGGEQFF.

The genes are TRBV29-1 and TRBJ2-7; 12 bases are a match to TRBD1. This CDR3 contains 14 residues. Losses at the gene ends were 5 bases for V and 6 bases for J; bases not matched to a gene: 8. Germline values: CDR1 SQVTM, CDR2 ANQGSEA. DNA of the CDR3: TGCAGCGTTCGATCCGGGACAGGGGGCAGCGAGCAGTACTTC. It yields the protein CSVRSGTGGSEQYF.

The V call is TRBV29-1, the J call TRBJ2-1; tentatively, D is TRBD1 (6 bases). The CDR3 runs to 15 residues. CDR1 and CDR2 from the germline V gene are SQVTM and ANQGSEA. V was clipped by 3 bases and J by 0 bases, with 12 bases between them. CDR3 nucleotide sequence: TGCAGCGTTGAGTATCAGGGGAGCTCCTACAATGAGCAGTTCTTC. This sequence encodes CSVEYQGSSYNEQFF.

The J gene is TRBJ2-3, the V gene TRBV6-4; 7 nucleotides line up with TRBD2. This CDR3 has 13 amino acids. Germline V CDR1 and CDR2: MRHNA, SNTAGT. The V segment lost 10 bases and the J segment 0 bases; nucleotides outside the gene matches: 4. In DNA, the CDR3 is TGTGCCACCTCGACTAGCAGCACAGATACGCAGTATTTT. Its translation is CATSTSSTDTQYF.

The chain is built from TRBV5-1 and TRBJ2-2, with a weak D call TRBD1 (5 bases). The CDR3 extends over 15 amino acids. V was cut by 4 bases and J by 4 bases, with 14 bases left in between. Germline CDR1 SGHRS, CDR2 YFSETQ. CDR3 nucleotide sequence: TGCGCCAGCAGCCCGGGCAAGGGGTTCACCGGGGAGCTGTTTTTT. Protein sequence: CASSPGKGFTGELFF.